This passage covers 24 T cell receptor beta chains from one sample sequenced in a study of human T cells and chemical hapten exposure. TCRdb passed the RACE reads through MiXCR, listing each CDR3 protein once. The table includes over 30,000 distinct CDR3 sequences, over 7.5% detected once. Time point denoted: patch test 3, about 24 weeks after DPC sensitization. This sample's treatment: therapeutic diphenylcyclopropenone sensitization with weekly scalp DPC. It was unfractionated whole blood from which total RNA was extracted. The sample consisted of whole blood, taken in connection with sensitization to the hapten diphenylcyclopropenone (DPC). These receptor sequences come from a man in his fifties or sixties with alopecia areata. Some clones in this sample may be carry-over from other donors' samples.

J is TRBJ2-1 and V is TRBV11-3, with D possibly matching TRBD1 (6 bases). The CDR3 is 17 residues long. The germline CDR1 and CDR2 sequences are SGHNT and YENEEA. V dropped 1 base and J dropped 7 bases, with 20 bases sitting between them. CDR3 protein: CASSLASGTPLGNEQFF. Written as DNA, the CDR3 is TGTGCCAGCAGCTTAGCGTCAGGGACACCACTAGGTAATGAGCAGTTCTTC.

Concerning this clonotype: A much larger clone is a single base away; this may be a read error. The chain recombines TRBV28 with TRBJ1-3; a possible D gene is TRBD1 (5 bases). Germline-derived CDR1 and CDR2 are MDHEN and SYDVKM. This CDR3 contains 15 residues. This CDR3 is CAGRSDRKTGNTIYF. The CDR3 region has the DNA TGTGCCGGCAGAAGCGACAGAAAAACTGGAAACACCATATATTTT.

The CDR3 DNA reads as TGTGCCTGGAGTGCCTCTGTAGATACGCAGTATTTT. Protein: CAWSASVDTQYF. The chain uses TRBV30 and TRBJ2-3; D ambiguous. This CDR3 has 12 residues. Per germline, CDR1 GTSNPN and CDR2 SVGIG (reference sequence). Trimming left V 1 base short and J 5 bases short, with 7 bases between.

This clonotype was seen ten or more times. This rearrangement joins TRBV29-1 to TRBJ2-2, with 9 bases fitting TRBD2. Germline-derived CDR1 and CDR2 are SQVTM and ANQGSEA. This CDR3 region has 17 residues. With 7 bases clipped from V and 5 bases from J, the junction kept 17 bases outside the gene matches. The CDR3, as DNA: TGCAGCGGGGTCATTAGCGGGAGCGGGGTTGGGACCGGGGAGCTGTTTTTT. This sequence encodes CSGVISGSGVGTGELFF.

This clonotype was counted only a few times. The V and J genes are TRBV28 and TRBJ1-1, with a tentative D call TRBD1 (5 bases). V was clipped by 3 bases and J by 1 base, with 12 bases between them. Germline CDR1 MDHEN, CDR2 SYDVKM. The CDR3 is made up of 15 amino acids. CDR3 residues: CASSLGGEGNTEAFF. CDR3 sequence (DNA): TGTGCCAGCAGTTTGGGGGGAGAGGGGAACACTGAAGCTTTCTTT.

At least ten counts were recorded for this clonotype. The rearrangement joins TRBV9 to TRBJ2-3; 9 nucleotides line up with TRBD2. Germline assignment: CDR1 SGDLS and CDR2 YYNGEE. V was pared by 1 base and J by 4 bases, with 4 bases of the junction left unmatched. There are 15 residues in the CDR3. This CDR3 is CASSVFSGSADTQYF. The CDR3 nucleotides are TGTGCCAGCAGCGTATTTAGCGGGAGCGCAGATACGCAGTATTTT. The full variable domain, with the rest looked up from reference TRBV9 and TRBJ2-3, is DSGVTQTPKHLITATGQRVTLRCSPRSGDLSVYWYQQSLDQGLQFLIQYYNGEERAKGNILERFSAQQFPDLHSELNLSSLELGDSALYFCASSVFSGSADTQYFGPGTRLTVL.

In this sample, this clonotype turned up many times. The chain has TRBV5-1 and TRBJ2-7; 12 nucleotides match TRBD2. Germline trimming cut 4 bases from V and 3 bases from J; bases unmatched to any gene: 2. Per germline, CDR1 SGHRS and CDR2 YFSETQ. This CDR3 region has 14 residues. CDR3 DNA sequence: TGCGCCAGCAGCACGACTAGCGGGAGCTACGAGCAGTACTTC. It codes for CASSTTSGSYEQYF.

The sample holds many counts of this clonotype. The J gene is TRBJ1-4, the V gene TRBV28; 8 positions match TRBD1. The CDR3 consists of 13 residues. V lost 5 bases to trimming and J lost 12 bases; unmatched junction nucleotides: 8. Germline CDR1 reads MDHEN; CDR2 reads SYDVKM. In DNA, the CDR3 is TGTGCCAGCAGTCTCCGGACAGGGCGAGAACTGTTTTTT. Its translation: CASSLRTGRELFF.

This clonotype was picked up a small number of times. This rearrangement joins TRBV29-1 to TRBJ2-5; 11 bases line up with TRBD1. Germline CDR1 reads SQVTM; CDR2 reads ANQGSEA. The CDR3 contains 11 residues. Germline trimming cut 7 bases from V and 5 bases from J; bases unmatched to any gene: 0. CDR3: CSGTGGETQYF. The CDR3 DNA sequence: TGCAGCGGGACAGGGGGCGAGACCCAGTACTTC.

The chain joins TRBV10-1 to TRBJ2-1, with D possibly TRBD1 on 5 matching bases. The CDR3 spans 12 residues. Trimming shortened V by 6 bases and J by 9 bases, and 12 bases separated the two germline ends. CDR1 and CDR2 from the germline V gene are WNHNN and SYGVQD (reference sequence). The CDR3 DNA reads TGCGCCAGCAGCCCAGGGTACGGTGAGCAGTTCTTC. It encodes CASSPGYGEQFF.

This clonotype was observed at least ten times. CDR3: CAISEFEAGGNQPQHF. DNA for the CDR3: TGTGCCATCAGTGAGTTTGAGGCGGGAGGCAATCAGCCCCAGCATTTT. This rearrangement joins TRBV10-3 to TRBJ1-5, with unresolved D. CDR1 ENHRY and CDR2 SYGVKD come from the germline V gene. Trimming left V 1 base short and J 2 bases short, with 12 bases between. This CDR3 is 16 amino acids long.

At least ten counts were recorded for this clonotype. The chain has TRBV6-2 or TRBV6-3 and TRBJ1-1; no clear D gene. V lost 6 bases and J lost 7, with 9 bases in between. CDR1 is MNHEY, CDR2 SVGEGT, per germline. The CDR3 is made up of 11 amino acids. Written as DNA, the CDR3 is TGTGCCAGCAGGAGCACCGGTGAAGCTTTCTTT. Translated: CASRSTGEAFF.

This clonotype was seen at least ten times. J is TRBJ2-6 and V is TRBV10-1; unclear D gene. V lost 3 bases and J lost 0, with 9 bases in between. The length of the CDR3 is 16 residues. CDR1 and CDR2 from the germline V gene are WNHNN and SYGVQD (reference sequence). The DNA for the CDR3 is TGCGCCAGCAGTGAAGCCGTCGGCTCTGGGGCCAACGTCCTGACTTTC. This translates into CASSEAVGSGANVLTF.

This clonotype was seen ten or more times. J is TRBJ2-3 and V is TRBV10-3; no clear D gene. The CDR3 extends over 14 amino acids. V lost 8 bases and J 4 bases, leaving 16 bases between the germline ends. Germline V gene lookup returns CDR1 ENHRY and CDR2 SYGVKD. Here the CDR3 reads CAIRFGADSDTQYF. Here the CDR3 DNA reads TGTGCCATCCGGTTTGGTGCGGATTCAGATACGCAGTATTTT.

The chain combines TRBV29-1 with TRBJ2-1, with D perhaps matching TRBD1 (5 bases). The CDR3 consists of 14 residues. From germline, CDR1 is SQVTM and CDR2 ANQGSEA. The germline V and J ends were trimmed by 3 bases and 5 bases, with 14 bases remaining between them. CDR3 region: CSVEGPGRHNEQFF. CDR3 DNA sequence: TGCAGCGTTGAGGGCCCAGGGCGGCACAATGAGCAGTTCTTC.

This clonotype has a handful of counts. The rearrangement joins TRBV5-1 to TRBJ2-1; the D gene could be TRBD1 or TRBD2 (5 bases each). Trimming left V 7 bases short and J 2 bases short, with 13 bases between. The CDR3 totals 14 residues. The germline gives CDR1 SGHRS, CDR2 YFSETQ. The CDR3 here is CASRDGGTYNEQFF. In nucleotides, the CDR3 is TGCGCCAGCCGGGACGGAGGAACCTACAATGAGCAGTTCTTC.

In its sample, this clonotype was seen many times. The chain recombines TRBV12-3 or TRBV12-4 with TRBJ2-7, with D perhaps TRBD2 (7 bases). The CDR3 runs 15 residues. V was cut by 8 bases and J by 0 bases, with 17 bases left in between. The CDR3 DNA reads TGTGCCAGCTGTCTTGGGGGGGCCCTCTCCTACGAGCAGTACTTC. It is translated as CASCLGGALSYEQYF.

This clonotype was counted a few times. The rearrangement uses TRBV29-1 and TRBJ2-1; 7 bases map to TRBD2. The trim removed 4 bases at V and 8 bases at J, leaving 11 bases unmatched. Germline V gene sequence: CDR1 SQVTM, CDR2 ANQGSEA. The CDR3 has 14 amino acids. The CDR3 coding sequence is TGCAGCGTTGGGCCGTCGGGAGGCAAATATGAGCAGTTCTTC. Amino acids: CSVGPSGGKYEQFF.

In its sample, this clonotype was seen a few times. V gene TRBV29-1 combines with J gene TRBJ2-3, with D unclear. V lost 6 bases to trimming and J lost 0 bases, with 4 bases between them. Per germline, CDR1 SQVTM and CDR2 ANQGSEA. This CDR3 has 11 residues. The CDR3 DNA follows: TGCAGCGTCAGTAGCACAGATACGCAGTATTTT. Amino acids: CSVSSTDTQYF.

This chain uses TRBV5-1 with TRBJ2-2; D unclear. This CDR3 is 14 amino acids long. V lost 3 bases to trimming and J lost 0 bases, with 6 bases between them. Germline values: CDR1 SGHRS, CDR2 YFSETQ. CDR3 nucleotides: TGCGCCAGCAGCTCTAAAGCGAACACCGGGGAGCTGTTTTTT. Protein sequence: CASSSKANTGELFF.

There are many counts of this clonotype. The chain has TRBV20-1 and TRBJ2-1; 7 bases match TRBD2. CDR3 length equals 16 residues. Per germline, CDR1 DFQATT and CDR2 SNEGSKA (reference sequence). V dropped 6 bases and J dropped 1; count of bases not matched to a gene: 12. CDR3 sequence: CSAPSRLAGSYNEQFF. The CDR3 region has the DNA TGCAGTGCCCCCTCCCGACTAGCAGGGTCCTACAATGAGCAGTTCTTC.

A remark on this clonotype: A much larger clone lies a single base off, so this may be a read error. The CDR3 coding sequence is TGTGCCAGTATCCTTGGGCGGGAGGGCCACACCGGGGAGCTGATTTTT. This codes for CASILGREGHTGELIF. The chain is built from TRBV19 and TRBJ2-2; 9 bases match TRBD2. Germline loops: CDR1 LNHDA, CDR2 SQIVND (reference sequence). This CDR3 has 16 amino acids. The variable domain in full, with the rest retrieved from reference TRBV19 and TRBJ2-2, is DGGITQSPKYLFRKEGQNVTLSCEQNLNHDAMYWYRQDPGQGLRLIYYSQIVNDFQKGDIAEGYSVSREKKESFPLTVTSAQKNPTAFYLCASILGREGHTGELIFGEGSRLTVL.

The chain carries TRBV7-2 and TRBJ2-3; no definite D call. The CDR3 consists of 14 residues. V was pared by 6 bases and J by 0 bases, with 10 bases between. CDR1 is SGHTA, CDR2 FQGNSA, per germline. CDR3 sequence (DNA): TGTGCCAGCAGTCCATATATGAGCACAGATACGCAGTATTTT. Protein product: CASSPYMSTDTQYF.

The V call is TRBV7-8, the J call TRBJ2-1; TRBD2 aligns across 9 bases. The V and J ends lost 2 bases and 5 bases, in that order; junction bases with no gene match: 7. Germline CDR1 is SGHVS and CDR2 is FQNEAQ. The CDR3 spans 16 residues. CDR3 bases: TGTGCCAGCAGCTTACGCTTAGCGGGAGTAAACAATGAGCAGTTCTTC. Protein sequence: CASSLRLAGVNNEQFF.